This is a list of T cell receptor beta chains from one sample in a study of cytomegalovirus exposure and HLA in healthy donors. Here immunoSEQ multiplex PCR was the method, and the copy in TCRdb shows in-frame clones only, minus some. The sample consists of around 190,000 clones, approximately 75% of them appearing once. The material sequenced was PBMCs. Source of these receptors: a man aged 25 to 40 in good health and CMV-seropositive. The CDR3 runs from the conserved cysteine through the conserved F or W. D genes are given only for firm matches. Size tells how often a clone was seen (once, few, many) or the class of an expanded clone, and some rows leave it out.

CDR3aa: CASRDQGSYNTGELFF
CDR3nt: TGTGCCAGCAGAGATCAGGGGTCCTATAACACCGGGGAGCTGTTTTTT
d_gene: .
j_gene: TRBJ2-2
abundance: .
v_gene: TRBV13

CDR3aa: CASSRLNSPLQYNEQFF
CDR3nt: TGTGCCAGCAGCCGCCTTAACTCACCTCTTCAATACAATGAGCAGTTCTTC
d_gene: .
j_gene: TRBJ2-1
abundance: few
v_gene: TRBV7-8

CDR3aa: CASSQGHEGGSETQYF
CDR3nt: TGTGCCAGCAGCCAAGGGCATGAGGGGGGGTCAGAGACCCAGTACTTC
d_gene: .
j_gene: TRBJ2-5
abundance: few
v_gene: TRBV14

CDR3aa: CASSLAGGSGGLFF
CDR3nt: TGTGCCAGCAGCCTAGCTGGGGGGAGCGGCGGACTGTTTTTT
d_gene: .
j_gene: TRBJ1-4
abundance: .
v_gene: TRBV7-9

CDR3aa: CASSGPEGLGSYEQYF
CDR3nt: TGTGCCAGCAGCGGCCCGGAGGGATTGGGCTCCTACGAGCAGTACTTC
d_gene: .
j_gene: TRBJ2-7
abundance: .
v_gene: TRBV5-6

CDR3aa: CASRDTSGEYNEQFF
CDR3nt: TGTGCCAGCAGGGATACTAGCGGGGAGTACAATGAGCAGTTCTTC
d_gene: TRBD2
j_gene: TRBJ2-1
abundance: .
v_gene: TRBV6-4

CDR3aa: CASSADSMNTEAFF
CDR3nt: TGTGCCAGTAGCGCAGACAGCATGAACACTGAAGCTTTCTTT
d_gene: .
j_gene: TRBJ1-1
abundance: .
v_gene: TRBV19

CDR3aa: CSVESSTTYEQYF
CDR3nt: TGCAGCGTTGAAAGTTCAACTACCTACGAGCAGTACTTC
d_gene: .
j_gene: TRBJ2-7
abundance: .
v_gene: TRBV29-1

CDR3aa: CASNPGGQGKYGYTF
CDR3nt: TGTGCCAGCAACCCCGGTGGACAGGGAAAGTATGGCTACACCTTC
d_gene: TRBD1
j_gene: TRBJ1-2
abundance: .
v_gene: TRBV7-2

CDR3aa: CASSTDGTGGSLYEQYF
CDR3nt: TGTGCCAGCAGCACGGACGGGACAGGGGGCTCCCTTTACGAGCAGTACTTC
d_gene: TRBD1
j_gene: TRBJ2-7
abundance: .
v_gene: TRBV7-9

CDR3aa: CATGVGRGSSYEQYF
CDR3nt: TGTGCCACGGGCGTCGGGCGGGGGAGCTCCTACGAGCAGTACTTC
d_gene: TRBD2
j_gene: TRBJ2-7
abundance: .
v_gene: TRBV10-3

CDR3aa: CSVTGTGVAFF
CDR3nt: TGCAGCGTTACCGGGACAGGGGTTGCTTTCTTT
d_gene: TRBD1
j_gene: TRBJ1-1
abundance: .
v_gene: TRBV29-1

CDR3aa: CASSSGQGDGELFF
CDR3nt: TGTGCCAGCAGCTCGGGACAGGGGGACGGGGAGCTGTTTTTT
d_gene: TRBD1
j_gene: TRBJ2-2
abundance: .
v_gene: TRBV7-6

CDR3aa: CATSRKRGGLEEQYF
CDR3nt: TGTGCCACCAGCAGAAAGCGGGGGGGCTTAGAAGAGCAGTACTTC
d_gene: TRBD2
j_gene: TRBJ2-7
abundance: .
v_gene: TRBV15

CDR3aa: CASSPRQGGNIQYF
CDR3nt: TGTGCCAGCTCACCCCGACAGGGGGGAAACATTCAGTACTTC
d_gene: TRBD1
j_gene: TRBJ2-4
abundance: .
v_gene: TRBV18

CDR3aa: CASSLGTDSNQPQHF
CDR3nt: TGTGCCAGCAGCTTAGGGACAGATAGCAATCAGCCCCAGCATTTT
d_gene: .
j_gene: TRBJ1-5
abundance: few
v_gene: TRBV7-6

CDR3aa: CASSDQGLDEQYF
CDR3nt: TGTGCCAGCAGTGATCAGGGGCTGGACGAGCAGTACTTC
d_gene: .
j_gene: TRBJ2-7
abundance: .
v_gene: TRBV2

CDR3aa: CASSFRTAGANVLTF
CDR3nt: TGTGCCAGCAGTTTTAGGACAGCTGGGGCCAACGTCCTGACTTTC
d_gene: .
j_gene: TRBJ2-6
abundance: .
v_gene: TRBV5-8

CDR3aa: CAWSRGANSNQPQHF
CDR3nt: TGTGCCTGGAGCCGCGGGGCAAATAGCAATCAGCCCCAGCATTTT
d_gene: .
j_gene: TRBJ1-5
abundance: .
v_gene: TRBV30

CDR3aa: CSVEGGSGPYEQYF
CDR3nt: TGCAGCGTTGAGGGGGGTAGCGGTCCCTACGAGCAGTACTTC
d_gene: .
j_gene: TRBJ2-7
abundance: few
v_gene: TRBV29-1

CDR3aa: CASSVGHKAEAFF
CDR3nt: TGTGCCAGCAGCGTAGGACACAAGGCTGAAGCTTTCTTT
d_gene: .
j_gene: TRBJ1-1
abundance: .
v_gene: TRBV9

CDR3aa: CASSLGGQGEAFF
CDR3nt: TGTGCCAGCAGCTTAGGGGGACAAGGTGAAGCTTTCTTT
d_gene: .
j_gene: TRBJ1-1
abundance: .
v_gene: TRBV7-9

CDR3aa: CASSQMGGLGYTF
CDR3nt: TGTGCCAGCAGCCAAATGGGGGGTTTAGGCTACACCTTC
d_gene: .
j_gene: TRBJ1-2
abundance: .
v_gene: TRBV4-2

CDR3aa: CASSRAMNTEAFF
CDR3nt: TGCGCCAGCTCCCGAGCCATGAACACTGAAGCTTTCTTT
d_gene: .
j_gene: TRBJ1-1
abundance: .
v_gene: TRBV4-3

CDR3aa: CASSFGQAGELFF
CDR3nt: TGTGCCAGCAGCTTTGGGCAGGCCGGGGAGCTGTTTTTT
d_gene: .
j_gene: TRBJ2-2
abundance: .
v_gene: TRBV7-3

CDR3aa: CATSRGQGAAFF
CDR3nt: TGTGCCACCAGCAGAGGACAGGGGGCGGCTTTCTTT
d_gene: TRBD1
j_gene: TRBJ1-1
abundance: once
v_gene: TRBV15

CDR3aa: CASSSTGKGNTIYF
CDR3nt: TGTGCCAGCAGTTCTACAGGGAAAGGAAACACCATATATTTT
d_gene: .
j_gene: TRBJ1-3
abundance: few
v_gene: TRBV6-1

CDR3aa: CASSLTPRVTEAFF
CDR3nt: TGTGCCAGTAGTCTTACCCCCAGGGTTACTGAAGCTTTCTTT
d_gene: .
j_gene: TRBJ1-1
abundance: .
v_gene: TRBV19

CDR3aa: CASSPTGSYGYTF
CDR3nt: TGTGCCAGCTCCCCGACAGGAAGCTATGGCTACACCTTC
d_gene: .
j_gene: TRBJ1-2
abundance: .
v_gene: TRBV18

CDR3aa: CATSSRRTDAPGNTIYF
CDR3nt: TGTGCCACCAGCAGCCGACGCACAGATGCCCCTGGAAACACCATATATTTT
d_gene: .
j_gene: TRBJ1-3
abundance: .
v_gene: TRBV15

CDR3aa: CASSPRGGDNYGYTF
CDR3nt: TGTGCCAGCAGCCCGAGGGGAGGGGACAACTATGGCTACACCTTC
d_gene: .
j_gene: TRBJ1-2
abundance: medium-sized
v_gene: TRBV5-4

CDR3aa: CASSHPPGFVLANYGYTF
CDR3nt: TGCGCCAGCAGTCATCCCCCCGGGTTCGTGCTGGCTAACTATGGCTACACCTTC
d_gene: .
j_gene: TRBJ1-2
abundance: .
v_gene: TRBV23-1

CDR3aa: CASRRQGATYNSPLHF
CDR3nt: TGTGCCAGTAGACGACAGGGGGCGACTTATAATTCACCCCTCCACTTT
d_gene: TRBD1
j_gene: TRBJ1-6
abundance: .
v_gene: TRBV19

CDR3aa: CASSLGQANYGYTF
CDR3nt: TGTGCCAGCTCCCTGGGACAGGCTAACTATGGCTACACCTTC
d_gene: TRBD1
j_gene: TRBJ1-2
abundance: .
v_gene: TRBV28

CDR3aa: CASSSYGGSSYNEQFF
CDR3nt: TGTGCCAGCAGCTCCTACGGCGGGAGCTCCTACAATGAGCAGTTCTTC
d_gene: TRBD2
j_gene: TRBJ2-1
abundance: .
v_gene: TRBV7-3

CDR3aa: CASSLKVTSGGANEQFF
CDR3nt: TGTGCCAGCAGCTTGAAGGTGACTAGCGGGGGGGCCAATGAGCAGTTCTTC
d_gene: TRBD2
j_gene: TRBJ2-1
abundance: .
v_gene: TRBV5-4

CDR3aa: CASSKQGLRNEQYF
CDR3nt: TGTGCCAGCAGTAAACAGGGGTTAAGGAACGAGCAGTACTTC
d_gene: TRBD1
j_gene: TRBJ2-7
abundance: .
v_gene: TRBV6-5

CDR3aa: CSVIVATGELFF
CDR3nt: TGCAGCGTTATAGTCGCTACCGGGGAGCTGTTTTTT
d_gene: .
j_gene: TRBJ2-2
abundance: .
v_gene: TRBV29-1

CDR3aa: CAIRGTVRAGELFF
CDR3nt: TGTGCCATCAGAGGGACTGTCAGAGCCGGGGAGCTGTTTTTT
d_gene: .
j_gene: TRBJ2-2
abundance: .
v_gene: TRBV10-3